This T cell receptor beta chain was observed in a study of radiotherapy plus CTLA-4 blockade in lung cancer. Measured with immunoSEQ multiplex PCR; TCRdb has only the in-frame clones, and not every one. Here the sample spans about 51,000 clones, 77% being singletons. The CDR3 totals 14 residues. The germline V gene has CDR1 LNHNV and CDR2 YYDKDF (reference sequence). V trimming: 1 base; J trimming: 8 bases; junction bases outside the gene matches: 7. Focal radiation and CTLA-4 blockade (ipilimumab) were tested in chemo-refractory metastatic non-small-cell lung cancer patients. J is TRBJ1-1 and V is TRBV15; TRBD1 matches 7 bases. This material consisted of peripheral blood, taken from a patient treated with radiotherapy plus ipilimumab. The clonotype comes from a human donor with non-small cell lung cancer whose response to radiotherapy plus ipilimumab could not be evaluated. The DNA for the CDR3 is TGTGCCACCAGCAGAGGAGGGGACAGACGCGAAGCTTTCTTT. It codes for CATSRGGDRREAFF.